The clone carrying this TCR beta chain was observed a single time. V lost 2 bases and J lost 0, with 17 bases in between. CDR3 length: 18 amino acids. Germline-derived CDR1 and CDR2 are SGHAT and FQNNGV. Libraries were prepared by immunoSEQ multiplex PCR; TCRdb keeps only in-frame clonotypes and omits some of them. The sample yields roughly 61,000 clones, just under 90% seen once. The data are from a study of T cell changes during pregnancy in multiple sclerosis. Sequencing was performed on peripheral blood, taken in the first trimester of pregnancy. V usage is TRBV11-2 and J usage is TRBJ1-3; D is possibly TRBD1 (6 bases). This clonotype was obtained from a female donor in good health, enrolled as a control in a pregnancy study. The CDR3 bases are TGTGCCAGCAGCTTAACTCCATCTGACAGGCCCTCTGGAAACACCATATATTTT. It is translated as CASSLTPSDRPSGNTIYF.